The present entry profiles one T cell receptor beta chain with its context. Its antigen is unknown. The sample originates from a study of high-grade serous ovarian cancer treatment subgroups. Tumor samples were obtained before definitive surgery or chemotherapy. Clones were sequenced by immunoSEQ multiplex PCR, and TCRdb holds only the in-frame ones, with some missing. The table lists 7,500 to 8,500 clones, around 72% of them singletons, with around a tenth in the top ten. The CDR3 consists of 17 residues. Study-wide points: Higher neoantigen levels went with greater TCR clonal relatedness. The analyses considered CDR3 and ignored CDR1 and CDR2.

The source is a human donor with high-grade serous ovarian cancer. This chain uses TRBV1 with TRBJ2-6; the table's D call TRBD1 went unverified against the DNA. TRBV1 is a known pseudogene. The material sequenced was tumor tissue. CDR3 in DNA: TGCACCAGCAGGACAACCCGTTCACAAAGTCGGGCCAACGTCCTGACTTTC. It yields the protein CTSRTTRSQSRANVLTF.